The present entry profiles one TCR beta chain with its context. The antigen is not known. There were around 3,500 ng of total RNA used for each TCR library. Each UMI, carrying a 6-nucleotide sample barcode, came from template switching. After re-calling the 5' RACE reads, TCRdb lists one entry per CDR3 protein, DNA absent. The sample totals about 210,000 distinct CDR3 sequences. The data stem from a study of monozygotic twins with inflammatory bowel disease. Overall study findings and caveats: Differing immunosuppressive treatments may have added variability to patient repertoires.

Germline lookup yields CDR1 SGHRS and CDR2 YFSETQ. CDR3 length equals 13 residues. The chain combines TRBV5-1 with TRBJ1-1; TCRdb's D call, TRBD1, is unchecked because there is no DNA. The sample comprised blood. The clonotype was recovered from a human donor with ulcerative colitis or Crohn's disease, or a healthy co-twin of an affected twin (not recorded which). CDR3 in amino acids: CASSITGKDEAFF.